The entry below gives a single T cell receptor (beta chain) sequence along with its context. Sequencing used immunoSEQ multiplex PCR; TCRdb keeps in-frame clones, though not all of them. The sample holds 250,000 to 400,000 clones, around 90% seen once. V was clipped by 4 bases and J by 0 bases; unmatched bases: 5. Per the germline V gene, CDR1 is SEHNR and CDR2 is FQNEAQ (reference sequence). The CDR3 covers 16 residues. The data originate from a study of cytomegalovirus exposure and HLA in healthy donors. Sequenced input: PBMCs. This receptor was identified in a man aged 25 to 45 in good health and CMV-seronegative. The rearrangement links TRBV7-9 to TRBJ2-2, with TRBD1 matching 7 bases. CDR3 coding DNA: TGTGCCAGCAGCTCGACCGGGACAGCGAACACCGGGGAGCTGTTTTTT. Amino acid sequence: CASSSTGTANTGELFF.